The next 6 T cell receptor beta chains were all read from a single sample in a study of T-cell reconstitution after alpha-beta-depleted transplantation in children. This sample's TCRbeta library carried unique molecular identifier barcodes. TCRdb recomputed calls from the PCR reads with MiXCR, one row per CDR3 protein. Of approximately 230,000 distinct CDR3 sequences detected, 20% to 30% appear once; the ten largest clones hold 4% to 6%. The sample here was PBMCs, mostly from graft donor cells, taken 360 days after TCRalphabeta/CD19-depleted stem cell transplant. Every receptor here comes from a female patient aged 2-15 years who had a stem cell transplant for congenital amegakaryocytic thrombocytopenia, so the T cells may come from the graft donor.

J is TRBJ2-3 and V is TRBV7-2; 9 nucleotides agree with TRBD1. V dropped 1 base and J dropped 7; count of bases not matched to a gene: 6. CDR3 length equals 15 residues. Germline CDR1 is SGHTA and CDR2 is FQGNSA. The CDR3 nucleotides are TGTGCCAGCAGCTTAGGGACAGGGGAACCGAATACGCAGTATTTT. Its translation: CASSLGTGEPNTQYF.

This clonotype occurred a few times. The chain links TRBV30 to TRBJ2-7; D is possibly TRBD1 or TRBD2 (5 bases each). Trimming stripped 6 bases from V and 6 bases from J, with 12 bases between. CDR3 length equals 11 residues. Germline loops: CDR1 GTSNPN, CDR2 SVGIG (reference sequence). The CDR3 bases are TGTGCCTGTTGGGGGTCGCCCGAGCAGTACTTC. Its translation: CACWGSPEQYF.

This clonotype was counted a few times. This chain connects TRBV7-2 to TRBJ2-3, with 9 bases matching TRBD2. Unmatched junction bases numbered 5, after V lost 6 bases and J lost 4 bases. Germline assignment: CDR1 SGHTA and CDR2 FQGNSA. This CDR3 spans 14 amino acids. The CDR3, as DNA: TGTGCCAGCAGAAAGGTAGCGGGAGCAGATACGCAGTATTTT. This codes for CASRKVAGADTQYF.

The chain carries TRBV12-3 or TRBV12-4 and TRBJ2-3; TRBD2 matches at 14 bases. V lost 5 bases and J lost 8; bases outside the gene matches: 3. CDR3 length: 14 amino acids. The CDR3: CASSPGLAGATQYF. CDR3 DNA sequence: TGTGCCAGCAGTCCGGGACTAGCGGGAGCTACGCAGTATTTT.

This clonotype appeared a few times. This chain links TRBV6-1 with TRBJ2-1, with D tentatively TRBD1 or TRBD2 (5 bases each). The germline V gene encodes CDR1 MNHNS and CDR2 SASEGT. The CDR3 contains 19 residues. Trimming cost V 4 bases and J 6 bases, with 28 bases left between them. The CDR3 loop is CASSANQMLGDLRGNEQFF. CDR3 sequence (DNA): TGTGCCAGCAGTGCCAACCAAATGCTCGGGGACCTAAGGGGCAATGAGCAGTTCTTC.

This chain links TRBV6-2 or TRBV6-3 with TRBJ2-1; no firm D call. CDR3 size: 13 residues. Trimming took off 5 bases at V and 5 bases at J, with 10 bases between the two ends. Looked up from germline, CDR1 is MNHEY and CDR2 is SVGEGT. CDR3 DNA sequence: TGTGCCAGCAGTCGGTTTATTCACAATGAGCAGTTCTTC. This translates into CASSRFIHNEQFF.